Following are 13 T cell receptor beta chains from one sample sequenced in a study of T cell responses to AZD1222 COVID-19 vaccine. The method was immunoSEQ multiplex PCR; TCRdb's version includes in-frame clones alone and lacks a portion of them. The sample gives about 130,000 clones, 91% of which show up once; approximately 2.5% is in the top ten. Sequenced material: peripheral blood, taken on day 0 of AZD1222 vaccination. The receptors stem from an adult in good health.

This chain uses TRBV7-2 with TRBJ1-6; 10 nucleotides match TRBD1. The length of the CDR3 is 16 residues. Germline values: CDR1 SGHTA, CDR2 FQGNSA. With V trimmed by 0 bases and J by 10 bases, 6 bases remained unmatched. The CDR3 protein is CASSLAGQGVNSPLHF. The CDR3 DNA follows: TGTGCCAGCAGCTTAGCTGGACAGGGGGTTAACTCACCCCTCCACTTT.

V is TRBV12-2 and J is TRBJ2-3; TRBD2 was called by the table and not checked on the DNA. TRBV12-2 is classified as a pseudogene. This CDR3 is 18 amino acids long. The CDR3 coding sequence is TGTGCAAGTCGCTTAGATGACCCATCGGGACTCTTAACAGATACGCAGTATTTT. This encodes CASRLDDPSGLLTDTQYF.

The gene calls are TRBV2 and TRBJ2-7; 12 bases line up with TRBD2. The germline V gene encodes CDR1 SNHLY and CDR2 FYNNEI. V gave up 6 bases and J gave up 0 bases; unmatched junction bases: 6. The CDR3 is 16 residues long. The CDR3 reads CASRGLAGPSSYEQYF. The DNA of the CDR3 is TGTGCCAGCAGGGGACTAGCGGGTCCTAGCTCCTACGAGCAGTACTTC.

CDR3 bases: TGTGCCATCAGTGAAGGGACTTCAGGAAACACCATATATTTT. As protein: CAISEGTSGNTIYF. The chain joins TRBV10-3 to TRBJ1-3; D is perhaps TRBD1 (5 bases). The CDR3 spans 14 residues. V shed 3 bases and J shed 4 bases, with 10 bases lying between them. Germline assignment: CDR1 ENHRY and CDR2 SYGVKD.

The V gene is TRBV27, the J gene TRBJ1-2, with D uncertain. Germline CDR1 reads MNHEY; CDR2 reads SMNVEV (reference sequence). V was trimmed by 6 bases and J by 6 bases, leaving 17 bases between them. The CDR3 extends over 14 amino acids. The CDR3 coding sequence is TGTGCCAGCAGGGCCAAATTGGGGTTGGATGGCTACACCTTC. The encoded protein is CASRAKLGLDGYTF.

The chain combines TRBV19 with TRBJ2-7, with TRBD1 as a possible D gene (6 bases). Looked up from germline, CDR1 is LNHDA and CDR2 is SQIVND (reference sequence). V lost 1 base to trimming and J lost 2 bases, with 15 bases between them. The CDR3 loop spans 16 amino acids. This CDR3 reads CASSIGGAGAPYEQYF. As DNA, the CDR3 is TGTGCCAGTAGTATAGGGGGCGCAGGGGCTCCCTACGAGCAGTACTTC.

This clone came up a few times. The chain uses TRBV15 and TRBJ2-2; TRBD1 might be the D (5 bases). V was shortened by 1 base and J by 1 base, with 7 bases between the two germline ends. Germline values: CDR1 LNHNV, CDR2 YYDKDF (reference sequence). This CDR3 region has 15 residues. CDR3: CATSRGDRNTGELFF. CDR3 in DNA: TGTGCCACCAGCAGAGGAGACAGGAACACCGGGGAGCTGTTTTTT.

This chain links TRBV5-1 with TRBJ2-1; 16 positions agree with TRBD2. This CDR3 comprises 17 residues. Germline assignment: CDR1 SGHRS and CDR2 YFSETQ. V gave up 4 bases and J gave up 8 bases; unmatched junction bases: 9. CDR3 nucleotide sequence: TGCGCCAGCAGCCGGGGACTAGCGGGAGGGCTAAGGGATGAGCAGTTCTTC. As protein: CASSRGLAGGLRDEQFF.

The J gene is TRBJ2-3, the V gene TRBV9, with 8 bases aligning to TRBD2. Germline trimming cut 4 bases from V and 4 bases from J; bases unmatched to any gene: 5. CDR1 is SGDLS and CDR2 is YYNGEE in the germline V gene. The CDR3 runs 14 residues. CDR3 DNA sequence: TGTGCCAGCAGCCCTGGACTAGCTGCAGATACGCAGTATTTT. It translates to CASSPGLAADTQYF.

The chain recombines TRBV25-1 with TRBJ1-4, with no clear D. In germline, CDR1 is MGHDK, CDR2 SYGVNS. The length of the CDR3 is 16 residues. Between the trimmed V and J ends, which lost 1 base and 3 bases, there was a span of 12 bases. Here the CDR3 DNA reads TGTGCCAGCAGTGAATCACGGTGGAAGGCTAATGAAAAACTGTTTTTT. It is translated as CASSESRWKANEKLFF.

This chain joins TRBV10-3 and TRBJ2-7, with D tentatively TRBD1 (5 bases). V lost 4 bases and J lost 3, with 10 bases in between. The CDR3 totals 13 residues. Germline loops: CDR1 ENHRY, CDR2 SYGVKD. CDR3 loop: CAISGAGHYEQYF. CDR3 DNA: TGTGCCATCAGTGGGGCAGGGCACTACGAGCAGTACTTC.

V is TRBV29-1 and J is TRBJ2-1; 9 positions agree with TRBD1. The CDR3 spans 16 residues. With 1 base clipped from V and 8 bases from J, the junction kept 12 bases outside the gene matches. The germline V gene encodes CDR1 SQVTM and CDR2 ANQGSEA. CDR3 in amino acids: CSVEAGTGSPGDEQFF. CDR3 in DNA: TGCAGCGTTGAAGCGGGGACAGGGTCCCCCGGGGATGAGCAGTTCTTC.

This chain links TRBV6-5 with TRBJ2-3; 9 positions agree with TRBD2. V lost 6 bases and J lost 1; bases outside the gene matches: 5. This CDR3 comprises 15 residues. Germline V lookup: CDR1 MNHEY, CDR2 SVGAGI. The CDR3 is CASSLAGEGTDTQYF. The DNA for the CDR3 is TGTGCCAGCAGCTTAGCGGGAGAGGGCACAGATACGCAGTATTTT.